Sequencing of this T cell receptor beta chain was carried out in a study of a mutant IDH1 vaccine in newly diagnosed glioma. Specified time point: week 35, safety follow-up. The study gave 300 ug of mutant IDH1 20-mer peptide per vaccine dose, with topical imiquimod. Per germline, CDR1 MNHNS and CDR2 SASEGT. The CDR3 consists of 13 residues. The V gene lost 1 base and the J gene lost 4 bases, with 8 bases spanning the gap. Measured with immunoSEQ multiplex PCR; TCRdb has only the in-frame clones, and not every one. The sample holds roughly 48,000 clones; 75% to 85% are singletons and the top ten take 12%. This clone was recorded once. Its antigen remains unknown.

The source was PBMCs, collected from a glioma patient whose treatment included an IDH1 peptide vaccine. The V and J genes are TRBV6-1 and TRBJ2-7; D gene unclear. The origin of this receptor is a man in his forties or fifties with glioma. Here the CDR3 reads CASSEGAFYEQYF. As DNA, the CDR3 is TGTGCCAGCAGTGAAGGGGCCTTTTACGAGCAGTACTTC.